Sequencing of this TCR beta chain was carried out in a study of Ad26.COV2.S vaccination and SARS-CoV-2 variants. Study-level results: Once vaccination had occurred, spike-specific CD8+ and CD4+ T cell responses reportedly showed substantial breadth.

This CDR3 comprises 19 residues. Germline values: CDR1 MNHEY, CDR2 SMNVEV (reference sequence). The V end was cut by 0 bases, the J end by 0 bases, with 18 bases between. Profiled with immunoSEQ multiplex PCR; TCRdb holds only in-frame clones, not every one. Of some 370,000 clones listed, about four fifths are singletons. Treatment meaning: about 20 received Ad26.COV2.S at low or high dose, single or two shots; 5 received placebo; per-sample allocation not given. At day 63 after the first vaccine or placebo injection, samples were drawn. Notes on this clone: Its specificity is not known.

The sequences come from peripheral blood, collected in a trial of Ad26.COV2.S vaccine versus placebo. This TCR was sampled from a person aged 18-65 years who received the Ad26.COV2.S COVID-19 vaccine or a placebo. V is TRBV27 and J is TRBJ1-3; D uncertain. CDR3 in amino acids: CASSLSRGDGISSGNTIYF. CDR3 in DNA: TGTGCCAGCAGTTTATCAAGAGGAGACGGAATTAGCTCTGGAAACACCATATATTTT.